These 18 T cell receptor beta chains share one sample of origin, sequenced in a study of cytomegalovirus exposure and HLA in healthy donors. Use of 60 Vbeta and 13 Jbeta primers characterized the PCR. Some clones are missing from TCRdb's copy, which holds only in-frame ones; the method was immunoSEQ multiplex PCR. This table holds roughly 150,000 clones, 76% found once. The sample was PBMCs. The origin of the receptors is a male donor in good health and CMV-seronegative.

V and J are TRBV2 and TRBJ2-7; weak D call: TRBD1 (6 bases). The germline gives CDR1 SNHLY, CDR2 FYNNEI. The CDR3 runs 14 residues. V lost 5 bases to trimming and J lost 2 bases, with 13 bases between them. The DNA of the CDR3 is TGTGCCAGCAGTAAGAACAGGGAAACCTACGAGCAGTACTTC. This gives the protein CASSKNRETYEQYF.

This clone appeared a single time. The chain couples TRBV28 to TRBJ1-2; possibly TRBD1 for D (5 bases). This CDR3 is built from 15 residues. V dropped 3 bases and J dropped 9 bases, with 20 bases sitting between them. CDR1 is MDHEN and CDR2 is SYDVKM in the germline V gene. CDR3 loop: CASSFKDGGTWSYTF. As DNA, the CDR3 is TGTGCCAGCAGTTTTAAGGATGGGGGGACTTGGAGCTACACCTTC.

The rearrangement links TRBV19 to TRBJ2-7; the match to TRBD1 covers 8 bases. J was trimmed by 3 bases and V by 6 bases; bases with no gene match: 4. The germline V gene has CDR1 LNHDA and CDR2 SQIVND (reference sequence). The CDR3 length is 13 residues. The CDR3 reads CASSRDRGYEQYF. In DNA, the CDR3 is TGTGCCAGTAGCCGAGACAGGGGCTACGAGCAGTACTTC.

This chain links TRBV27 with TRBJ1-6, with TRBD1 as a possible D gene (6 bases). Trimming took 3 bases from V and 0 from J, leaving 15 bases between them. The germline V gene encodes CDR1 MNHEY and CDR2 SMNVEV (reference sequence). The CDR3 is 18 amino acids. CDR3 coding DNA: TGTGCCAGCAGTTTGCAGGGGTTCGTTAGCTCCTATAATTCACCCCTCCACTTT. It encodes CASSLQGFVSSYNSPLHF.

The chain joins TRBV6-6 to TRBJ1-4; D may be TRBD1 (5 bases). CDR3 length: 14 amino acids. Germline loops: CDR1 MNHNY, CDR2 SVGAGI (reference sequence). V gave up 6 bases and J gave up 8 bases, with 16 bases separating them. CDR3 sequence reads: CASSLGGVREKLFF. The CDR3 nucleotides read TGTGCCAGCAGCCTCGGGGGGGTACGAGAAAAACTGTTTTTT.

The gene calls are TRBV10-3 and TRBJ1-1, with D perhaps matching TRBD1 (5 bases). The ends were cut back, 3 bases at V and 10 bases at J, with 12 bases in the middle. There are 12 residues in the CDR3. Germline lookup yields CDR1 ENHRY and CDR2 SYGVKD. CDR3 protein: CAISDPSGVAFF. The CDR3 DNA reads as TGTGCCATCAGTGACCCCTCGGGGGTAGCTTTCTTT.

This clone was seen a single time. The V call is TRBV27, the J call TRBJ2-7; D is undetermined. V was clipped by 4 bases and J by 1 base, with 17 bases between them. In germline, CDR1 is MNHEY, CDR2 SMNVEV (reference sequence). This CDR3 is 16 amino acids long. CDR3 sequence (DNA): TGTGCCAGCAGTTCTACGTCTGGTCTTATTTCCTACGAGCAGTACTTC. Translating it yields CASSSTSGLISYEQYF.

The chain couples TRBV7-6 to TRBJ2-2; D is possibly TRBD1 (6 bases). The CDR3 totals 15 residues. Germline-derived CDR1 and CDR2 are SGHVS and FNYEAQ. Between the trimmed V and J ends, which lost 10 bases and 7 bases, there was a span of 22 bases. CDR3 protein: CATGWGTTPGGELFF. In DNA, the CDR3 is TGTGCCACCGGGTGGGGGACAACCCCCGGCGGGGAGCTGTTTTTT.

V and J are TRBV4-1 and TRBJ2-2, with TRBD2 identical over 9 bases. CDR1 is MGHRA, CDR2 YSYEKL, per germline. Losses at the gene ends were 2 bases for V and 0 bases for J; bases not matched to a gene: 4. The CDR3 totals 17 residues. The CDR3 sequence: CASSQWSGRSNTGELFF. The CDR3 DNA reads TGCGCCAGCAGCCAATGGAGCGGGAGGTCGAACACCGGGGAGCTGTTTTTT.

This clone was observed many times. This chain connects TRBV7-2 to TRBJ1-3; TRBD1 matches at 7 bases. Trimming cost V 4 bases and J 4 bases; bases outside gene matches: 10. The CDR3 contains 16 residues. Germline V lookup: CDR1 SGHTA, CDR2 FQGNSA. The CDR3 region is CASSSDRGRAGNTIYF. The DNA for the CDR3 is TGTGCCAGCAGCTCAGATAGGGGGCGCGCAGGAAACACCATATATTTT.

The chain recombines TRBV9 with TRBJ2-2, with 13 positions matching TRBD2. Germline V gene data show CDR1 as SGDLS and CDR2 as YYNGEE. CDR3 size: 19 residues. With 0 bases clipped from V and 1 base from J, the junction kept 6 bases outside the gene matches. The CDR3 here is CASSVDRGTSGENTGELFF. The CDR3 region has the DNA TGTGCCAGCAGCGTAGACAGGGGGACTAGCGGGGAGAACACCGGGGAGCTGTTTTTT.

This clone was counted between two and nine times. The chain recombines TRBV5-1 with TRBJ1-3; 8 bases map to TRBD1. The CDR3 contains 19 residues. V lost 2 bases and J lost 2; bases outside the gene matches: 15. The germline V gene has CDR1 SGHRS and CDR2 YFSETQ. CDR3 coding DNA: TGCGCCAGCAGCTTCCAATCTGGGACAGGAAGGGGGCCTGGAAACACCATATATTTT. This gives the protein CASSFQSGTGRGPGNTIYF.

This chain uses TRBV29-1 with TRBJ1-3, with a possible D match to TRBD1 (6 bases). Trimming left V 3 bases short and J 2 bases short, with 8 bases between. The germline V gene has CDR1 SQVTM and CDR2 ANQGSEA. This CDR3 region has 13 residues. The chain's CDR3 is CSVDGGPGNTIYF. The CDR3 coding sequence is TGCAGCGTTGACGGGGGGCCTGGAAACACCATATATTTT.

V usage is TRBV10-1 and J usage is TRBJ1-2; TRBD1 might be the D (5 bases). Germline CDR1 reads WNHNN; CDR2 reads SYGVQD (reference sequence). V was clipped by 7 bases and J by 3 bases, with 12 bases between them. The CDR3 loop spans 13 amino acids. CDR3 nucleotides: TGCGCCAGCACCCGACAGCCCCACTATGGCTACACCTTC. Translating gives CASTRQPHYGYTF.

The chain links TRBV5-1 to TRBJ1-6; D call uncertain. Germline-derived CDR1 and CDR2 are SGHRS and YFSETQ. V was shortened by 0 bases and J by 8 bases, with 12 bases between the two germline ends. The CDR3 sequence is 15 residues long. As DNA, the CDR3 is TGCGCCAGCAGCTTGGTAGGACTGAATCATTCACCCCTCCACTTT. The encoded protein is CASSLVGLNHSPLHF.

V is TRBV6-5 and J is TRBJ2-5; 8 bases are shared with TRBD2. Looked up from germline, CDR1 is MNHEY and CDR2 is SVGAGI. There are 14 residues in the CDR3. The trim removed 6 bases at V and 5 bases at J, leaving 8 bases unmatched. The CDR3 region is CASSPGGGAETQYF. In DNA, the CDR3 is TGTGCCAGCAGCCCCGGGGGGGGCGCGGAGACCCAGTACTTC.

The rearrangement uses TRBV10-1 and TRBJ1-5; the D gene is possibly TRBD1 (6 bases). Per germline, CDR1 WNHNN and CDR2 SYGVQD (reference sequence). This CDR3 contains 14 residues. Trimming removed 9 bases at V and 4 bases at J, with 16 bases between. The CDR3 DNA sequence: TGCGCCAGTGACCACCCGGACAGTAATCAGCCCCAGCATTTT. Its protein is CASDHPDSNQPQHF.

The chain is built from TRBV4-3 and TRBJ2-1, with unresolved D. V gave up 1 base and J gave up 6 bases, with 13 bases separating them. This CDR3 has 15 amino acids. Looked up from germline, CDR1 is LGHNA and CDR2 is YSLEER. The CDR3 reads CASSQGYPTGNEQFF. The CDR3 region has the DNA TGCGCCAGCAGCCAAGGCTACCCCACGGGCAATGAGCAGTTCTTC.